Below, 24 T cell receptor beta chains from the same sample are listed, as sequenced in a study of cytomegalovirus exposure and HLA in healthy donors. Repertoires were generated with immunoSEQ multiplex PCR, while TCRdb's copy carries only in-frame clones and drops some. The profile shows about 190,000 clones, around four fifths of them singletons. What was sequenced was PBMCs. These TCRs come from a man aged 18 to 30 in good health and CMV-seropositive.

The rearrangement uses TRBV9 and TRBJ1-4; no clear D gene. In germline, CDR1 is SGDLS, CDR2 YYNGEE. V lost 0 bases and J 5 bases, leaving 8 bases between the germline ends. The CDR3 totals 14 residues. CDR3 in amino acids: CASSVDGRNEKLFF. The CDR3 nucleotides read TGTGCCAGCAGCGTAGATGGGAGGAATGAAAAACTGTTTTTT.

This sequence joins TRBV10-3 and TRBJ2-2; 8 positions agree with TRBD2. This CDR3 has 15 amino acids. J was trimmed by 5 bases and V by 6 bases; bases with no gene match: 8. Looked up from germline, CDR1 is ENHRY and CDR2 is SYGVKD. The CDR3 nucleotides read TGTGCCATCAGAAAAGGCGGGAGGAAGACCGGGGAGCTGTTTTTT. Translation: CAIRKGGRKTGELFF.

The CDR3 loop is CASSSGTSESEQFF. DNA of the CDR3: TGTGCCAGCAGCTCCGGGACTAGCGAAAGTGAGCAGTTCTTC. V and J are TRBV7-3 and TRBJ2-1, with TRBD2 identical over 10 bases. This CDR3 spans 14 amino acids. With V trimmed by 4 bases and J by 9 bases, 6 bases remained unmatched. In germline, CDR1 is SGHTA, CDR2 FQGTGA.

The V and J genes are TRBV7-6 and TRBJ2-7, with D possibly matching TRBD2 (6 bases). The germline V gene encodes CDR1 SGHVS and CDR2 FNYEAQ. Between the trimmed V and J ends, which lost 3 bases and 0 bases, there was a span of 18 bases. The CDR3 loop spans 17 amino acids. CDR3 amino acids: CASSFLGEDASSYEQYF. The CDR3 DNA is TGTGCCAGCAGCTTCCTGGGGGAGGACGCGAGCTCCTACGAGCAGTACTTC.

This clone was seen only once. This chain joins TRBV6-4 and TRBJ2-4; TRBD2 might be the D (6 bases). There are 14 residues in the CDR3. Trimming removed 3 bases at V and 7 bases at J, with 13 bases between. Germline V gene lookup returns CDR1 MRHNA and CDR2 SNTAGT. DNA for the CDR3: TGTGCCAGCAGTGAGGCTACGGGAGTGAACATTCAGTACTTC. This codes for CASSEATGVNIQYF.

This clone has only one observation. The J gene is TRBJ2-7, the V gene TRBV28, with 7 nucleotides matching TRBD1. V trimming: 2 bases; J trimming: 2 bases; junction bases outside the gene matches: 21. CDR1 and CDR2 (germline): MDHEN, SYDVKM. This CDR3 contains 20 residues. CDR3 sequence (DNA): TGTGCCAGCAGTTTAAAGAGGGACAGACAGATTTTACGAGGGACCTACGAGCAGTACTTC. This codes for CASSLKRDRQILRGTYEQYF. Drawing the rest from reference TRBV28 and TRBJ2-7, the complete variable domain is DVKVTQSSRYLVKRTGEKVFLECVQDMDHENMFWYRQDPGLGLRLIYFSYDVKMKEKGDIPEGYSVSREKKERFSLILESASTNQTSMYLCASSLKRDRQILRGTYEQYFGPGTRLTVT.

The J gene is TRBJ2-6, the V gene TRBV30, with D maybe TRBD2 (7 bases). Germline CDR1 and CDR2: GTSNPN and SVGIG (reference sequence). There are 18 residues in the CDR3. V was clipped by 0 bases and J by 1 base, with 16 bases between them. The CDR3 DNA reads TGTGCCTGGAGTGTGGGTCAGGGGAGGGTTTCTGGGGCCAACGTCCTGACTTTC. Translation: CAWSVGQGRVSGANVLTF.

The chain joins TRBV4-2 to TRBJ1-2; D is ambiguous. The CDR3 is 16 amino acids. V was trimmed by 0 bases and J by 0 bases, leaving 11 bases between them. Germline V gene lookup returns CDR1 LGHNA and CDR2 YNFKEQ. Here the CDR3 DNA reads TGTGCCAGCAGCCAAGATGTTAGTGCCCCTAACTATGGCTACACCTTC. It codes for CASSQDVSAPNYGYTF.

This rearrangement joins TRBV4-1 to TRBJ2-7; a possible D gene is TRBD1 (6 bases). There are 14 residues in the CDR3. Per the germline V gene, CDR1 is MGHRA and CDR2 is YSYEKL. V lost 2 bases and J 7 bases, leaving 15 bases between the germline ends. The CDR3 here is CASSQPSTGREQYF. DNA for the CDR3: TGCGCCAGCAGCCAACCTTCTACAGGGAGAGAGCAGTACTTC.

The V gene is TRBV5-1, the J gene TRBJ2-7; 9 bases line up with TRBD2. V shed 0 bases, J shed 5 bases, and the junction held 3 bases outside the gene matches. This CDR3 spans 14 amino acids. Germline V CDR1 and CDR2: SGHRS, YFSETQ. CDR3 residues: CASSLGLAGDEQYF. CDR3 coding DNA: TGCGCCAGCAGCTTGGGGTTAGCGGGAGACGAGCAGTACTTC.

The chain couples TRBV5-1 to TRBJ2-3; 7 bases fit TRBD1. CDR1 SGHRS and CDR2 YFSETQ come from the germline V gene. V gave up 2 bases and J gave up 1 base; unmatched junction bases: 10. The CDR3 covers 17 residues. This CDR3 reads CASSLDSGTAGTDTQYF. In nucleotides, the CDR3 is TGCGCCAGCAGCTTAGATTCCGGGACAGCTGGCACAGATACGCAGTATTTT.

The chain employs TRBV7-6 and TRBJ2-1; D is perhaps TRBD2 (6 bases). CDR1 is SGHVS, CDR2 FNYEAQ, per germline. Trimming took off 7 bases at V and 5 bases at J, with 15 bases between the two ends. CDR3 length equals 14 residues. The CDR3 nucleotides read TGTGCCAGCACCCTAGGCGGGAATGACAATGAGCAGTTCTTC. It codes for CASTLGGNDNEQFF.

The chain is built from TRBV4-2 and TRBJ1-4; TRBD1 matches at 7 bases. Germline V CDR1 and CDR2: LGHNA, YNFKEQ. This CDR3 is built from 14 residues. The trim removed 6 bases at V and 4 bases at J, leaving 5 bases unmatched. CDR3 nucleotides: TGTGCCAGCAGGCCGGGACAGAATAATGAAAAACTGTTTTTT. Amino acids: CASRPGQNNEKLFF.

The chain couples TRBV6-1 to TRBJ1-2; weak D call: TRBD1 (6 bases). The V end was cut by 6 bases, the J end by 6 bases, with 8 bases between. The CDR3 has 11 residues. Germline CDR1 is MNHNS and CDR2 is SASEGT. CDR3 bases: TGTGCCAGCAGCAACAGGGATGGCTACACCTTC. This codes for CASSNRDGYTF.

This chain uses TRBV25-1 with TRBJ2-7; the match to TRBD1 covers 9 bases. Losses at the gene ends were 2 bases for V and 1 base for J; bases not matched to a gene: 3. Germline assignment: CDR1 MGHDK and CDR2 SYGVNS. There are 15 residues in the CDR3. In DNA, the CDR3 is TGTGCCAGCAGTGAACAGACAGGGGGTTCCTACGAGCAGTACTTC. Protein sequence: CASSEQTGGSYEQYF.

The chain links TRBV19 to TRBJ2-1, with D perhaps matching TRBD1 (5 bases). The CDR3 extends over 14 amino acids. V was cut by 7 bases and J by 6 bases, with 16 bases left in between. Germline V gene sequence: CDR1 LNHDA, CDR2 SQIVND (reference sequence). The CDR3 loop is CASTPAGQFNEQFF. CDR3 in DNA: TGTGCCAGTACCCCCGCAGGGCAGTTCAATGAGCAGTTCTTC.

The chain recombines TRBV6-4 with TRBJ2-2; maybe TRBD2 (5 bases). CDR1 and CDR2 from the germline V gene are MRHNA and SNTAGT. Trimming took 2 bases from V and 4 from J, leaving 8 bases between them. This CDR3 region has 14 residues. The CDR3 reads CASSDVAGTGELFF. CDR3 coding DNA: TGTGCCAGCAGTGACGTGGCGGGCACCGGGGAGCTGTTTTTT.

The chain recombines TRBV7-8 with TRBJ2-5; maybe TRBD2 (6 bases). The CDR3 is made up of 14 amino acids. The germline gives CDR1 SGHVS, CDR2 FQNEAQ. V lost 5 bases and J lost 1, with 11 bases in between. The chain's CDR3 is CASSPVGGQETQYF. DNA of the CDR3: TGTGCCAGCAGCCCCGTCGGGGGCCAAGAGACCCAGTACTTC.

The chain recombines TRBV5-1 with TRBJ1-1; the D gene is possibly TRBD1 (6 bases). There are 15 residues in the CDR3. Deletions cut 2 bases from V and 1 base from J, with 12 bases between. CDR1 and CDR2 from the germline V gene are SGHRS and YFSETQ. The chain's CDR3 is CASSLSGQPNTEAFF. CDR3 sequence (DNA): TGCGCCAGCAGCTTATCCGGACAGCCGAACACTGAAGCTTTCTTT.

The CDR3 DNA reads as TGTGCCATCAGTGACGCCGGGACAGGTGTCGGCAATCAGCCCCAGCATTTT. This codes for CAISDAGTGVGNQPQHF. This rearrangement joins TRBV10-3 to TRBJ1-5; 8 nucleotides match TRBD1. The CDR3 loop spans 17 amino acids. V trimming: 3 bases; J trimming: 2 bases; junction bases outside the gene matches: 9. Germline assignment: CDR1 ENHRY and CDR2 SYGVKD.

V and J are TRBV2 and TRBJ1-1; D unresolved. Germline V gene sequence: CDR1 SNHLY, CDR2 FYNNEI. Trimming left V 2 bases short and J 1 base short, with 11 bases between. The CDR3 runs to 15 residues. CDR3 sequence (DNA): TGTGCCAGCAGTGAAACGAGACATTCGAACACTGAAGCTTTCTTT. This encodes CASSETRHSNTEAFF.

The V call is TRBV2, the J call TRBJ2-1; 9 nucleotides align to TRBD2. The J segment lost 7 bases and the V segment lost 9 bases, leaving 7 bases of the junction unmatched. The germline V gene has CDR1 SNHLY and CDR2 FYNNEI. This CDR3 is 13 amino acids long. CDR3 DNA sequence: TGTGCCAGGGGGCCTAGCGGGACGAATGAGCAGTTCTTC. Encoded protein: CARGPSGTNEQFF.

The chain couples TRBV15 to TRBJ2-1; 7 nucleotides match TRBD2. Germline V lookup: CDR1 LNHNV, CDR2 YYDKDF (reference sequence). V lost 3 bases, J lost 8 bases, and 10 bases stayed unmatched. CDR3 length: 15 residues. The DNA of the CDR3 is TGTGCCACCAGCAGTCCCGGGACTACCGGTCATGAGCAGTTCTTC. It encodes CATSSPGTTGHEQFF.

To note about this clone: At one of its ends the junction is not consistent with the germline gene, which may arise from a read error. V and J are TRBV5-6 and TRBJ1-2; TRBD1 matches 9 bases. The CDR3 extends over 12 amino acids. Germline values: CDR1 SGHDT, CDR2 YYEEEE. CDR3 loop: CASSFGTGLPVF. In DNA form, the CDR3 reads TGTGCCAGCAGCTTTGGGACAGGGCTACCCGTCTTC. Together with reference TRBV5-6 and TRBJ1-2, the CDR3 gives the full variable domain: DAGVTQSPTHLIKTRGQQVTLRCSPKSGHDTVSWYQQALGQGPQFIFQYYEEEERQRGNFPDRFSGHQFPNYSSELNVNALLLGDSALYLCASSFGTGLPVFGSGTRLTVV.